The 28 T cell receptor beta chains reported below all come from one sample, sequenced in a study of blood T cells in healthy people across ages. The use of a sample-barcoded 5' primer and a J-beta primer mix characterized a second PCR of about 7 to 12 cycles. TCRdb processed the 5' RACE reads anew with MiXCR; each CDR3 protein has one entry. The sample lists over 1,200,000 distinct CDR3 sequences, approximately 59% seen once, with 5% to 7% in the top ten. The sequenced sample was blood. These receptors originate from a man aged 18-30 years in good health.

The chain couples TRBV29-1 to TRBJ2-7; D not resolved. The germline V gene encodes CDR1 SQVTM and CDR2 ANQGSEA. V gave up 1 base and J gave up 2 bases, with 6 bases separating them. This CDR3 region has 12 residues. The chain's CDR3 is CSVEGLPYEQYF. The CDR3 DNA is TGCAGCGTTGAAGGGCTCCCCTACGAGCAGTACTTC.

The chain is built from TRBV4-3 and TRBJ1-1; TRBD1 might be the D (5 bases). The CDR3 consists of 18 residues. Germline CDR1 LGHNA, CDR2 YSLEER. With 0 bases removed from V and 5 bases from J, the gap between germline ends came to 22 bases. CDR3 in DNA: TGCGCCAGCAGCCAAGATAGGTACGGGGCACGGGTAGTTACTGAAGCTTTCTTT. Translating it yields CASSQDRYGARVVTEAFF.

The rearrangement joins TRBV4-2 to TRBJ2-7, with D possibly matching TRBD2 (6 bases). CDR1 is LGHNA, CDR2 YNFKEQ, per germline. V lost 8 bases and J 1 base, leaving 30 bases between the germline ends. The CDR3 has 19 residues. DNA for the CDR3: TGTGCCAGCCAAGGGCGAGTAGAGGAGGGTACGTCTCCATCCTACGAGCAGTACTTC. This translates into CASQGRVEEGTSPSYEQYF.

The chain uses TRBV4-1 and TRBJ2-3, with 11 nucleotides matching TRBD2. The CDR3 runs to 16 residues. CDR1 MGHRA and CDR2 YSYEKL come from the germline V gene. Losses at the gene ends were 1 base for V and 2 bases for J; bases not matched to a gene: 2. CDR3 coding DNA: TGCGCCAGCAGCCAAGGGACTAGCGGGCCCACAGATACGCAGTATTTT. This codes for CASSQGTSGPTDTQYF.

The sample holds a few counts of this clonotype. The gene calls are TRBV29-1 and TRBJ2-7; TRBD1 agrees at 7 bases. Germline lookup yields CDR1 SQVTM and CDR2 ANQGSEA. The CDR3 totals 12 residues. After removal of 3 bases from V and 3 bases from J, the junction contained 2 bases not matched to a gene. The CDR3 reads CSVDAGGYEQYF. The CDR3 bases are TGCAGCGTTGACGCAGGGGGCTACGAGCAGTACTTC.

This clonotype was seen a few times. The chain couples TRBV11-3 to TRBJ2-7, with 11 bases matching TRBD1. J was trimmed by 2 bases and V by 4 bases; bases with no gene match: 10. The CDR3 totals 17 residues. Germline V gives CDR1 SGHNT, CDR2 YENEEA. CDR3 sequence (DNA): TGTGCCAGCAGCTCAGGACAGGGGGCGTATAATGCCTACGAGCAGTACTTC. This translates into CASSSGQGAYNAYEQYF.

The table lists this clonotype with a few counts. DNA for the CDR3: TGCGCCAGCAGCCAACAACCGAAGCGGGTTCAGTGGCAGTTCTTC. This encodes CASSQQPKRVQWQFF. The genes are TRBV5-1 and TRBJ2-1; D is perhaps TRBD2 (6 bases). Trimming pared 4 bases from V and 12 bases from J, leaving 23 bases between. The length of the CDR3 is 15 residues. Germline V gives CDR1 SGHRS, CDR2 YFSETQ. The variable domain in full, with the rest retrieved from reference TRBV5-1 and TRBJ2-1, is KAGVTQTPRYLIKTRGQQVTLSCSPISGHRSVSWYQQTPGQGLQFLFEYFSETQRNKGNFPGRFSGRQFSNSRSEMNVSTLELGDSALYLCASSQQPKRVQWQFFGPGTRLTVL.

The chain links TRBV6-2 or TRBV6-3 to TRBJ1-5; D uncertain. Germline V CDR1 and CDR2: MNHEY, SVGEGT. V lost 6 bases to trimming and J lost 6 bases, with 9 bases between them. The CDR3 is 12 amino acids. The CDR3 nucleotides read TGTGCCAGCAGCCCCGGTTTTCAGCCCCAGCATTTT. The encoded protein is CASSPGFQPQHF.

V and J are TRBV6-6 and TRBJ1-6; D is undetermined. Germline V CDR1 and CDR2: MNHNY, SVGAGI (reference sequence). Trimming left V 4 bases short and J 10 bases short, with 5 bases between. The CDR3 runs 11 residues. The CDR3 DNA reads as TGTGCCAGCAGTTCGAAATCACCCCTCCACTTT. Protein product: CASSSKSPLHF.

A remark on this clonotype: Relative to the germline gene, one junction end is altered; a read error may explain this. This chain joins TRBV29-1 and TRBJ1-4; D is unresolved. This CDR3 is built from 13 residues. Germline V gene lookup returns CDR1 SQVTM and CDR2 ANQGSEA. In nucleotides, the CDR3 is TGCAGCGTTGAAGGAGGTACTTATGAAGAACTGTTTTTT. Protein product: CSVEGGTYEELFF.

The CDR3, as DNA: TGTGCCACGGGACCAACTACCTCTCTCTCCTACAATGAGCAGTACTTC. Translation gives CATGPTTSLSYNEQYF. The V gene is TRBV7-9, the J gene TRBJ2-1, with D perhaps being TRBD1 or TRBD2 (5 bases each). The DNA end is more similar to TRBJ2-7, so the J call may be wrong. There are 16 residues in the CDR3. Per germline, CDR1 SEHNR and CDR2 FQNEAQ (reference sequence).

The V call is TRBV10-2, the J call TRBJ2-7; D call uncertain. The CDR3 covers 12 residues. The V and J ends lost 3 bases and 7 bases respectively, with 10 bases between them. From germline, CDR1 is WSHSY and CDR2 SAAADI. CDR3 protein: CASSDPIGEQYF. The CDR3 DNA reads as TGCGCCAGCAGTGACCCAATTGGAGAGCAGTACTTC.

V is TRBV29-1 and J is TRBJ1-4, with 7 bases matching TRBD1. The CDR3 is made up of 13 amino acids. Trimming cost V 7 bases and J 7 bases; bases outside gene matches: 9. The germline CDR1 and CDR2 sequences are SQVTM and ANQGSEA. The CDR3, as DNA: TGCAGCGCAGCGACAGGGAGGGGTGAAAAACTGTTTTTT. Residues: CSAATGRGEKLFF.

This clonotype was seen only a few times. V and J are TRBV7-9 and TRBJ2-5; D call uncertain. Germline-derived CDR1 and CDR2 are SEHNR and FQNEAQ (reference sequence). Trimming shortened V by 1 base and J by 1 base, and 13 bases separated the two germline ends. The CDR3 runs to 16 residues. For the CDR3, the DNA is TGTGCCAGCAGCTTAGTCGACGCCCGACTCCAAGAGACCCAGTACTTC. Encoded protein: CASSLVDARLQETQYF.

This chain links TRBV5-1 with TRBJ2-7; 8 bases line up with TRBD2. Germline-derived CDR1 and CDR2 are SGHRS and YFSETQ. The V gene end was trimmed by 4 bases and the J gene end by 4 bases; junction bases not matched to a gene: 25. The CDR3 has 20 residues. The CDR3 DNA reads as TGCGCCAGCAGCGCCCGAAGTGGTCCCCAAGCGGGGGATTCTTCGTACGAGCAGTACTTC. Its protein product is CASSARSGPQAGDSSYEQYF.

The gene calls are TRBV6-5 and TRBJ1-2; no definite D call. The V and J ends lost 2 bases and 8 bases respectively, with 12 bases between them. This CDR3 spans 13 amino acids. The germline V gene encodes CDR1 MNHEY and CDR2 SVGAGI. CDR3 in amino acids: CASSYLSSWGYTF. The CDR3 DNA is TGTGCCAGCAGTTACCTTTCGTCGTGGGGCTACACCTTC.

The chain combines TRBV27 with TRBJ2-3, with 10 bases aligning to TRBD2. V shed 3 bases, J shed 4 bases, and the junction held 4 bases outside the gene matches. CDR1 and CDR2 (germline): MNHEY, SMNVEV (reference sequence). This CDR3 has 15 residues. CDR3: CASSLLSGGPDTQYF. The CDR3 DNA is TGTGCCAGCAGTTTGCTTAGCGGGGGGCCAGATACGCAGTATTTT.

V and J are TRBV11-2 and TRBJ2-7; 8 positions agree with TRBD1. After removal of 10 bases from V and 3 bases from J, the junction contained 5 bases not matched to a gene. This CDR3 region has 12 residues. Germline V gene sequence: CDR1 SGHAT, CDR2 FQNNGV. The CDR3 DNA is TGTGCCACGGGACAGGAGGGCTACGAGCAGTACTTC. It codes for CATGQEGYEQYF.

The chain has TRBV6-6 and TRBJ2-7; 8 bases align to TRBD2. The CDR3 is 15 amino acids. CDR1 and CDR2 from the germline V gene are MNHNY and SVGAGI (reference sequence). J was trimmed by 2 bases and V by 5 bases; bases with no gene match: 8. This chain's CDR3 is CASSPPGGATYEQYF. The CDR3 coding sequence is TGTGCCAGCAGTCCCCCCGGGGGGGCAACCTACGAGCAGTACTTC.

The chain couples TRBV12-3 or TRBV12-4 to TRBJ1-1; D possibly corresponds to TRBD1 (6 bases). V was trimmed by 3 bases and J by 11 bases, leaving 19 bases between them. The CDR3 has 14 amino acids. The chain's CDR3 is CASSLGGGANWAFF. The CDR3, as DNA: TGTGCCAGCAGTTTGGGAGGGGGGGCTAATTGGGCTTTCTTT.

In DNA, the CDR3 is TGCGCCAGCAGCTCCCCCGGGAAGAACTACGAGCAGTACTTC. Its translation is CASSSPGKNYEQYF. This rearrangement joins TRBV4-1 to TRBJ2-4; maybe TRBD2 (5 bases). The DNA end is a closer match to TRBJ2-7, so the J assignment may be wrong. This CDR3 spans 14 amino acids. Germline V CDR1 and CDR2: MGHRA, YSYEKL.

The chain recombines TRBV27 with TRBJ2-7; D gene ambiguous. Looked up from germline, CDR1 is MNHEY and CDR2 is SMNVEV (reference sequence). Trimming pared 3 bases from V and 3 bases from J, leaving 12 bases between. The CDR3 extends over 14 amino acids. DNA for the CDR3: TGTGCCAGCAGTTTCAGCTCGGCCGGCTACGAGCAGTACTTC. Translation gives CASSFSSAGYEQYF.

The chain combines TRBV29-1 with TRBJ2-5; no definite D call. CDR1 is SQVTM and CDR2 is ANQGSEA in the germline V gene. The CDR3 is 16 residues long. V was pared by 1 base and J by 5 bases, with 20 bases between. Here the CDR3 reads CSVEVVSLRTGETQYF. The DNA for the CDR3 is TGCAGCGTTGAAGTCGTCTCCCTCCGAACCGGGGAGACCCAGTACTTC.

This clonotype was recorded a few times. The CDR3 loop reads CASSLLGSSTDTQYF. CDR3 nucleotide sequence: TGTGCCAGCAGTCTTCTGGGGAGTAGCACAGATACGCAGTATTTT. V gene TRBV12-3 or TRBV12-4 combines with J gene TRBJ2-3; possibly TRBD2 for D (5 bases). There are 15 residues in the CDR3. Trimming cost V 5 bases and J 0 bases, with 12 bases left between them.

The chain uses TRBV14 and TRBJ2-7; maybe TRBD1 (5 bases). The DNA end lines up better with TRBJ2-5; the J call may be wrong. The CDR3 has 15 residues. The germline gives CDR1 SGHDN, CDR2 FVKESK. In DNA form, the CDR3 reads TGTGCCAGCAGCCAAGGTAGCAGGGTCCAAGAGACCCAGTACTTC. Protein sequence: CASSQGSRVQETQYF.

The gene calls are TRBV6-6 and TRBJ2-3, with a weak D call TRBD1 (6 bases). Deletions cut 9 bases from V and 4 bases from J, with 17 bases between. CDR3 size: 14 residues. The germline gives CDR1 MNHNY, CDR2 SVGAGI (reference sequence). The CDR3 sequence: CASNVMGAPDTQYF. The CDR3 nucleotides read TGTGCCAGTAACGTGATGGGGGCCCCAGATACGCAGTATTTT.

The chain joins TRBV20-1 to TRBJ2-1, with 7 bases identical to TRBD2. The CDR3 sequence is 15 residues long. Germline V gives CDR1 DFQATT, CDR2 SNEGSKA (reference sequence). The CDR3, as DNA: TGCAGACCCTCTACTCGCGGGAGTTCCTACAATGAGCAGTTCTTC. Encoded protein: CRPSTRGSSYNEQFF.

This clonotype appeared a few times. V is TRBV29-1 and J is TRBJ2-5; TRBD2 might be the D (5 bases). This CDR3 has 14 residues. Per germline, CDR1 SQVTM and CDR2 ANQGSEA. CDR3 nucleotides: TGCAGTGCTACGCGGGCCGACGGGCAAGAGACCCAGTACTTC. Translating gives CSATRADGQETQYF.